Shown below are 14 T cell receptor beta chains from a single sample sequenced in a study of molecular identifiers for immune sequencing clone quantification. TCRdb ran MiXCR on the PCR reads and lists one entry per CDR3 protein. This sample carries around 86,000 distinct CDR3 sequences, roughly 20% of them seen once, and the ten largest clones take about 0.85%. Input material: naive CD8+ T cells from blood, with Jurkat cell RNA spiked in. Subset given: FACS-sorted CD8+CD4-CCR7+CD45RA+ naive T cells. All receptors come from a human donor in good health. Some libraries in this study had Jurkat cell RNA spiked in.

The gene calls are TRBV11-1 and TRBJ2-1, with D hard to call. Trimming pared 0 bases from V and 6 bases from J, leaving 3 bases between. The CDR3 has 12 amino acids. Germline V gives CDR1 SGHAT, CDR2 FQDESV (reference sequence). The CDR3: CASSLAPNEQFF. For the CDR3, the DNA is TGTGCCAGCAGCTTAGCTCCCAATGAGCAGTTCTTC.

This clonotype was found many times. CDR3 sequence: CASSQPHMTGNTEAFF. CDR3 sequence (DNA): TGCGCCAGCAGCCAACCCCACATGACAGGTAACACTGAAGCTTTCTTT. The J gene is TRBJ1-1, the V gene TRBV4-1; D is possibly TRBD1 (6 bases). CDR3 size: 16 residues. V was trimmed by 2 bases and J by 2 bases, leaving 15 bases between them. Germline lookup yields CDR1 MGHRA and CDR2 YSYEKL.

This clonotype has a count of ten or more. The chain couples TRBV7-9 to TRBJ1-6; D is undetermined. CDR3 length: 17 amino acids. V was pared by 1 base and J by 0 bases, with 10 bases between. In germline, CDR1 is SEHNR, CDR2 FQNEAQ (reference sequence). The CDR3 loop is CASSLDPGSSYNSPLHF. For the CDR3, the DNA is TGTGCCAGCAGCTTAGACCCCGGGAGCTCCTATAATTCACCCCTCCACTTT.

There are many counts of this clonotype. The rearrangement uses TRBV4-3 and TRBJ2-5; D is possibly TRBD2 (6 bases). Trimming stripped 0 bases from V and 2 bases from J, with 10 bases between. The CDR3 runs 15 residues. CDR1 and CDR2 (germline): LGHNA, YSLEER. The CDR3 loop is CASSQDLAKQETQYF. CDR3 sequence (DNA): TGCGCCAGCAGCCAAGATCTAGCGAAACAAGAGACCCAGTACTTC.

A single count supports this clonotype. This may arise from a read error, as a much more abundant clone is one base away. The gene calls are TRBV3-1 and TRBJ2-1; unclear D gene. The CDR3 extends over 12 amino acids. Germline values: CDR1 LGHDT, CDR2 YNNKEL (reference sequence). The DNA of the CDR3 is TGTGCCAACAGCCAAGAATACAATGAGCAGTTCTTC. It encodes CANSQEYNEQFF.

This sequence joins TRBV7-9 and TRBJ2-7; D might be TRBD2 (5 bases). Germline V CDR1 and CDR2: SEHNR, FQNEAQ (reference sequence). The CDR3 has 16 amino acids. V lost 5 bases to trimming and J lost 6 bases, with 23 bases between them. DNA of the CDR3: TGTGCCAGCAGCCCGGTAACAAACGACCTTCGGGGCGAGCAGTACTTC. Translation: CASSPVTNDLRGEQYF. The variable domain in full, completed from reference TRBV7-9 and TRBJ2-7, reads DTGVSQNPRHKITKRGQNVTFRCDPISEHNRLYWYRQTLGQGPEFLTYFQNEAQLEKSRLLSDRFSAERPKGSFSTLEIQRTEQGDSAMYLCASSPVTNDLRGEQYFGPGTRLTVT.

The table lists this clonotype with many counts. The chain employs TRBV5-1 and TRBJ2-1; D might be TRBD1 (6 bases). The CDR3 has 14 residues. V gave up 0 bases and J gave up 7 bases, with 11 bases separating them. From germline, CDR1 is SGHRS and CDR2 YFSETQ. CDR3 sequence (DNA): TGCGCCAGCAGCTTGGAACAGGGAGTGAATGAGCAGTTCTTC. Amino acids: CASSLEQGVNEQFF.

Remarks on this clonotype: A much larger clone lies a single base off, so this may be a read error. The missing conserved phenylalanine or tryptophan at the end of this CDR3 makes a read error likely. For the CDR3, the DNA is TGTGCCAGCAGGCCGGGACTAGCTATCGGGGAGCTGTTTCTT. This translates into CASRPGLAIGELFL. The chain recombines TRBV12-3 or TRBV12-4 with TRBJ2-2; 9 positions match TRBD2. The V and J ends lost 6 bases and 7 bases, in that order; junction bases with no gene match: 6. This CDR3 is 14 amino acids long.

There are many counts of this clonotype. CDR3 nucleotides: TGCGCCAGCAGCGATAAAGGGGTTACTGAAGCTTTCTTT. The encoded protein is CASSDKGVTEAFF. V usage is TRBV4-1 and J usage is TRBJ1-1; weak D call: TRBD1 (5 bases). CDR3 length: 13 residues. Germline CDR1 reads MGHRA; CDR2 reads YSYEKL. Between the trimmed V and J ends, which lost 5 bases and 5 bases, there was a span of 12 bases.

This clonotype came up many times. This chain links TRBV12-3 or TRBV12-4 with TRBJ2-3, with TRBD2 matching over 10 bases. This CDR3 spans 16 amino acids. V lost 2 bases, J lost 1 base, and 3 bases stayed unmatched. The CDR3 sequence: CASSLSLAGGTDTQYF. In DNA form, the CDR3 reads TGTGCCAGCAGTTTAAGCCTAGCGGGGGGCACAGATACGCAGTATTTT.

This clonotype occurred many times. V is TRBV27 and J is TRBJ2-3; D ambiguous. Trimming took off 3 bases at V and 6 bases at J, with 13 bases between the two ends. From germline, CDR1 is MNHEY and CDR2 SMNVEV (reference sequence). CDR3 length: 14 amino acids. DNA for the CDR3: TGTGCCAGCAGTTTCCCGGGCCACTGGGATACGCAGTATTTT. Amino acid sequence: CASSFPGHWDTQYF.

This clonotype came up many times. The chain recombines TRBV27 with TRBJ2-5; the D is unclear. Trimming removed 3 bases from V and 7 bases from J, with 15 bases in between. This CDR3 region has 14 residues. CDR1 is MNHEY and CDR2 is SMNVEV in the germline V gene (reference sequence). The CDR3 nucleotides read TGTGCCAGCAGTTTGGCGGATATCCCAGGGACCCAGTACTTC. Translating gives CASSLADIPGTQYF.

The chain employs TRBV11-2 and TRBJ2-7; D call uncertain. The V end was cut by 1 base, the J end by 1 base, with 11 bases between. Germline V gene lookup returns CDR1 SGHAT and CDR2 FQNNGV. The CDR3 extends over 15 amino acids. In DNA, the CDR3 is TGTGCCAGCAGCTTAGGGTCACAGAAATCCTACGAGCAGTACTTC. It specifies CASSLGSQKSYEQYF.

This clonotype was counted between two and nine times. A single base separates this from a much larger clone, so it may be a read error. The chain links TRBV29-1 to TRBJ2-5; TRBD2 aligns across 10 bases. Germline trimming cut 1 base from V and 4 bases from J; bases unmatched to any gene: 6. The germline V gene encodes CDR1 SQVTM and CDR2 ANQGSEA. The CDR3 totals 15 residues. CDR3 sequence: CSVEGTSGDLETQYF. The CDR3 region has the DNA TGCAGCGTTGAAGGGACTAGCGGAGATCTAGAGACCCAGTACTTC.